This is a list of T cell receptor beta chains from one sample in a study of blood T cell repertoires in COVID-19. This table comes from immunoSEQ multiplex PCR, and its TCRdb copy is limited to in-frame clones, with some not included. The repertoire includes roughly 190,000 clones, roughly 81% of them detected once, and roughly 11% sits in the top ten. The sample comprised peripheral blood. Every receptor here comes from a woman in her forties with COVID-19, enrolled during active disease. The CDR3 runs from the conserved cysteine through the conserved F or W. The order of the fields is V gene, CDR3 length, CDR3 protein.

V: TRBV21-1
length: 12
CDR3: CASKGDQETQYF

V: TRBV5-4
length: 15
CDR3: CASSYGLVEGETQYF

V: TRBV5-6
length: 14
CDR3: CASSLITGSNEQFF

V: TRBV29-1
length: 13
CDR3: CSVSSGDTDTQYF

V: TRBV5-4
length: 18
CDR3: CASSSRTSGPANQETQYF

V: TRBV19
length: 15
CDR3: CASRPTSGGGGELFF

V: TRBV5-4
length: 12
CDR3: CASSLGLGTASF

V: TRBV4-1
length: 13
CDR3: CASSKGGPETQYF

V: TRBV23-1
length: 14
CDR3: CASGKQGVATEAFF

V: TRBV18
length: 15
CDR3: CASSFTRDRAETQYF

V: TRBV2
length: 14
CDR3: CASSRDRIQETQYF

V: TRBV30
length: 17
CDR3: CAWSVGVLASSYNEQFF

V: TRBV24-1
length: 14
CDR3: CATSDGQFTDTQYF

V: TRBV7-3
length: 15
CDR3: CASSSNRVGTGELFF

V: TRBV27
length: 16
CDR3: CASSLSMTGGRYEQYF

V: TRBV6-6
length: 16
CDR3: CASSYKGGGTYNEQFF

V: TRBV4-1
length: 16
CDR3: CASSQGWGTGNEKLFF

V: TRBV6-1
length: 19
CDR3: CASSEYGALGQGWNTEAFF

V: TRBV6-5
length: 14
CDR3: CASRLDSALQPQHF

V: TRBV12-3/TRBV12-4
length: 13
CDR3: CASNQGAGQPQHF

V: TRBV5-5
length: 14
CDR3: CASSFQGWLSEAFF

V: TRBV30
length: 12
CDR3: CARQGTQETQYF

V: TRBV28
length: 14
CDR3: CASSFQGSNEKLFF

V: TRBV6-1
length: 15
CDR3: CASSDGGGGLRPQHF

V: TRBV18
length: 12
CDR3: CASSPYQETQYF

V: TRBV30
length: 14
CDR3: CASHGDSYNSPLHF

V: TRBV9
length: 16
CDR3: CASSVAGISSYNEQFF

V: TRBV5-1
length: 16
CDR3: CASSLTPGTSGNEQFF

V: TRBV7-2
length: 15
CDR3: CASSILAGGKNEQFF

V: TRBV7-9
length: 14
CDR3: CASSPGHRGEKLFF

V: TRBV7-9
length: 13
CDR3: CASSPSGTDTQYF

V: TRBV28
length: 16
CDR3: CATTTGTASGANVLTF

V: TRBV11-2
length: 11
CDR3: CASSLVVGYTF

V: TRBV4-1
length: 16
CDR3: CASSQGLAGEGYEQYF

V: TRBV6-5
length: 15
CDR3: CASRVQGGGSYEQYF

V: TRBV3-1/TRBV3-2
length: 15
CDR3: CASSQDPSFGNTIYF

V: TRBV19
length: 14
CDR3: CASSFNRDSGELFF

V: TRBV27
length: 13
CDR3: CASSTPGGNEQYF

V: TRBV27
length: 15
CDR3: CASRTFGGRRETQYF

V: TRBV10-1
length: 14
CDR3: CASSDVGLTDTQYF

V: TRBV13
length: 14
CDR3: CASSLKQGFETQYF